A single sample gave rise to the 21 T cell receptor beta chains below, sequenced in a study of OX40 agonist ivuxolimab in advanced cancers. Assay: immunoSEQ multiplex PCR; the TCRdb copy retains only in-frame clones and omits some. The sample holds about 30,000 clones, approximately 88% seen once. The sequenced sample was CD4+ or CD8+ T cells sorted from blood, obtained in a trial of the OX40 agonist ivuxolimab. These receptors all come from an adult with an advanced solid tumor such as melanoma, head and neck, liver or kidney cancer.

This clone ranks as medium-sized (0.01 to 0.1%). V gene TRBV7-8 combines with J gene TRBJ2-2; the D gene is possibly TRBD1 (5 bases). Between the trimmed V and J ends, which lost 0 bases and 0 bases, there was a span of 5 bases. The CDR3 runs 15 residues. Germline V lookup: CDR1 SGHVS, CDR2 FQNEAQ. The CDR3 DNA sequence: TGTGCCAGCAGCTTAGCGACAGCGAACACCGGGGAGCTGTTTTTT. Its protein product is CASSLATANTGELFF.

This clone was observed once. The gene calls are TRBV11-3 and TRBJ2-1; the D is unclear. Trimming cost V 1 base and J 2 bases, with 12 bases left between them. Germline CDR1 is SGHNT and CDR2 is YENEEA. The CDR3 has 16 residues. The CDR3 here is CASSLGASAAYNEQFF. Here the CDR3 DNA reads TGTGCCAGCAGCTTAGGCGCGAGCGCGGCCTACAATGAGCAGTTCTTC.

V and J are TRBV4-1 and TRBJ2-5; 8 nucleotides match TRBD1. This CDR3 contains 15 residues. Germline loops: CDR1 MGHRA, CDR2 YSYEKL. V lost 3 bases, J lost 4 bases, and 7 bases stayed unmatched. The CDR3 DNA is TGCGCCAGCAGCCATCCATTCGGGACAGGAGAGACCCAGTACTTC. Protein product: CASSHPFGTGETQYF.

This clone was recorded a few times. The chain couples TRBV29-1 to TRBJ1-4, with 8 bases aligning to TRBD1. Germline assignment: CDR1 SQVTM and CDR2 ANQGSEA. The CDR3 extends over 16 amino acids. With V trimmed by 0 bases and J by 13 bases, 16 bases remained unmatched. CDR3 bases: TGCAGCGTTGAAGAGAGAGGGACAGGACCCCGCCCCACACTGTTTTTT. Translated, it gives CSVEERGTGPRPTLFF.

The chain carries TRBV4-1 and TRBJ2-7, with 10 bases matching TRBD1. V shed 3 bases, J shed 4 bases, and the junction held 6 bases outside the gene matches. CDR1 is MGHRA and CDR2 is YSYEKL in the germline V gene. There are 15 residues in the CDR3. This CDR3 reads CASSHRDRGIYEQYF. For the CDR3, the DNA is TGCGCCAGCAGCCACCGGGACAGGGGTATATACGAGCAGTACTTC.

This clone was observed a handful of times. The rearrangement uses TRBV6-5 and TRBJ1-1; 7 bases line up with TRBD1. This CDR3 region has 14 residues. V trimming: 6 bases; J trimming: 1 base; junction bases outside the gene matches: 5. CDR1 MNHEY and CDR2 SVGAGI come from the germline V gene. This CDR3 is CASRPGGGNTEAFF. In DNA form, the CDR3 reads TGTGCCAGCAGGCCAGGGGGAGGGAACACTGAAGCTTTCTTT.

V usage is TRBV15 and J usage is TRBJ2-1; TRBD2 matches 15 bases. This CDR3 is 20 amino acids long. The trim removed 0 bases at V and 6 bases at J, leaving 12 bases unmatched. CDR1 and CDR2 from the germline V gene are LNHNV and YYDKDF (reference sequence). For the CDR3, the DNA is TGTGCCACCAGCAGAGATCCCAGTGACCCGGGACTAGCGGGAGGCAATGAGCAGTTCTTC. Residues: CATSRDPSDPGLAGGNEQFF.

This clone was counted many times. The chain joins TRBV19 to TRBJ2-3; TRBD1 agrees at 9 bases. Germline CDR1 and CDR2: LNHDA and SQIVND (reference sequence). The CDR3 covers 16 residues. V was pared by 6 bases and J by 6 bases, with 13 bases of the junction left unmatched. CDR3 in amino acids: CASSPLRGQGSDTQYF. The DNA of the CDR3 is TGTGCCAGTAGCCCTCTTCGGGGACAGGGTAGTGATACGCAGTATTTT.

This chain links TRBV16 with TRBJ1-2; TRBD1 aligns across 7 bases. There are 16 residues in the CDR3. The V gene's germline CDR1 is KGHSY and CDR2 FQNENV. The trim removed 4 bases at V and 4 bases at J, leaving 12 bases unmatched. This CDR3 reads CASSPHRRGPGYGYTF. Here the CDR3 DNA reads TGTGCCAGCAGCCCACATCGGAGGGGGCCAGGCTATGGCTACACCTTC.

This chain links TRBV4-1 with TRBJ2-3, with 15 bases that match TRBD2. Unmatched junction bases numbered 8, after V lost 5 bases and J lost 2 bases. Germline V CDR1 and CDR2: MGHRA, YSYEKL. This CDR3 has 18 residues. The CDR3 region is CASSKMGTSGGLTDTQYF. The CDR3 region has the DNA TGCGCCAGCAGCAAGATGGGGACTAGCGGGGGGCTCACAGATACGCAGTATTTT.

This clone appeared a few times. The V call is TRBV7-9, the J call TRBJ1-1; D is unclear. Looked up from germline, CDR1 is SEHNR and CDR2 is FQNEAQ (reference sequence). Between the trimmed V and J ends, which lost 6 bases and 8 bases, there was a span of 13 bases. The CDR3 is 12 amino acids. The CDR3 protein is CASSFDLPEAFF. The DNA for the CDR3 is TGTGCCAGCAGTTTTGACCTTCCCGAAGCTTTCTTT.

CDR3 bases: TGTGCCAGCTCACCAGAGGGTTCTAGCAATCAGCCCCAGCATTTT. Encoded protein: CASSPEGSSNQPQHF. The chain links TRBV18 to TRBJ1-5; D gene uncertain. Germline V CDR1 and CDR2: KGHSH, LQKENI. CDR3 size: 15 residues. Trimming stripped 2 bases from V and 0 bases from J, with 8 bases between.

The table lists this clone with a count of one. Because the CDR3's place on the DNA is in doubt, the DNA is left out and the CDR3 is given as listed by TCRdb. The J gene is TRBJ2-6, the V gene TRBV1; TRBD1 was called by the table and not checked on the DNA. TRBV1 is a listed pseudogene. Ends included, the CDR3 has 17 residues. CDR3 sequence: CTSSYQCAQSRANVLTF.

The chain combines TRBV27 with TRBJ1-1, with D unresolved. This CDR3 is 13 amino acids long. The germline V gene has CDR1 MNHEY and CDR2 SMNVEV (reference sequence). V was cut by 2 bases and J by 5 bases, with 9 bases left in between. The CDR3 protein is CASSLRGVTEAFF. In nucleotides, the CDR3 is TGTGCCAGCAGTTTAAGAGGTGTGACTGAAGCTTTCTTT.

The J gene is TRBJ1-1, the V gene TRBV7-2; the D gene is possibly TRBD1 (5 bases). CDR3 size: 11 residues. In germline, CDR1 is SGHTA, CDR2 FQGNSA. V gave up 8 bases and J gave up 5 bases, with 9 bases separating them. In DNA, the CDR3 is TGTGCCAGCCTGGGGGGTACTGAAGCTTTCTTT. Protein sequence: CASLGGTEAFF.

This clone was seen once. The V call is TRBV9, the J call TRBJ2-5; 10 nucleotides match TRBD2. TRBJ2-7 explains the end of the DNA better; the J call may be wrong. CDR1 is SGDLS and CDR2 is YYNGEE in the germline V gene. The CDR3 loop spans 15 amino acids. The CDR3 DNA follows: TGTGCCAGCAGCCCCAGCGGGAGGGCCTTCTACGAGCAGTACTTC. Translated, it gives CASSPSGRAFYEQYF.

The chain combines TRBV6-5 with TRBJ2-3; D gene uncertain. CDR3 length: 16 amino acids. The germline V gene encodes CDR1 MNHEY and CDR2 SVGAGI. Trimming cost V 2 bases and J 2 bases, with 14 bases left between them. The CDR3 coding sequence is TGTGCCAGCAGTTACGAAGTTAGCAGTTACACAGATACGCAGTATTTT. It codes for CASSYEVSSYTDTQYF.

The chain employs TRBV4-1 and TRBJ2-5; tentative D call: TRBD1 (6 bases). V gave up 2 bases and J gave up 2 bases, with 15 bases separating them. CDR3 length: 16 amino acids. The germline CDR1 and CDR2 sequences are MGHRA and YSYEKL. The CDR3: CASSQTRDTSQETQYF. CDR3 sequence (DNA): TGCGCCAGCAGCCAAACCCGGGACACGAGTCAAGAGACCCAGTACTTC.

The V gene is TRBV13, the J gene TRBJ1-2, with 7 bases matching TRBD1. V was clipped by 4 bases and J by 8 bases; unmatched bases: 10. Germline values: CDR1 PRHDT, CDR2 FYEKMQ (reference sequence). The CDR3 runs to 14 residues. This CDR3 reads CASSSTGAAEGYTF. For the CDR3, the DNA is TGTGCCAGCAGCTCAACAGGGGCGGCGGAGGGCTACACCTTC.

The chain couples TRBV30 to TRBJ2-2; D is uncertain. From germline, CDR1 is GTSNPN and CDR2 SVGIG (reference sequence). Trimming shortened V by 3 bases and J by 1 base, and 6 bases separated the two germline ends. This CDR3 spans 13 amino acids. In DNA form, the CDR3 reads TGTGCCTGGAGAGGAGAGAACACCGGGGAGCTGTTTTTT. Amino acid sequence: CAWRGENTGELFF.

The gene calls are TRBV30 and TRBJ2-3; D is perhaps TRBD2 (5 bases). The V end lost 1 base, the J end lost 5 bases, and 13 bases lay between the germline ends. The CDR3 totals 14 residues. Germline CDR1 and CDR2: GTSNPN and SVGIG (reference sequence). Here the CDR3 reads CAWSGRGQEDTQYF. The CDR3 DNA sequence: TGTGCCTGGAGTGGTCGGGGTCAGGAAGATACGCAGTATTTT.